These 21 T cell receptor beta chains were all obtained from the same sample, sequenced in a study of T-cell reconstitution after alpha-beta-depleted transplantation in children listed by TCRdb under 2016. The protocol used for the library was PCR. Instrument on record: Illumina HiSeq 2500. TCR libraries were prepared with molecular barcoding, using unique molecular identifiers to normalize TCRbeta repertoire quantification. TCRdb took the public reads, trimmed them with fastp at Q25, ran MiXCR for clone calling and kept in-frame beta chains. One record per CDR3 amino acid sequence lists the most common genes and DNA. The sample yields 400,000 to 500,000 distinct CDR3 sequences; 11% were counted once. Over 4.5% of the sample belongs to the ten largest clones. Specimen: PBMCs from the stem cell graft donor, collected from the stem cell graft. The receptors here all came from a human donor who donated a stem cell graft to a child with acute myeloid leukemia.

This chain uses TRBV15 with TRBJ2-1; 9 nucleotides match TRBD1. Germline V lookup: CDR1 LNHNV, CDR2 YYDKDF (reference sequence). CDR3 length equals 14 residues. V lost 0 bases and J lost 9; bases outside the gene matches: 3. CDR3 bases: TGTGCCACCAGCAGAGAAGGGGACAGGGTTGAGCAGTTCTTC. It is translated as CATSREGDRVEQFF. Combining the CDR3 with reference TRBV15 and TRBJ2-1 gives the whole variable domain DAMVIQNPRYQVTQFGKPVTLSCSQTLNHNVMYWYQQKSSQAPKLLFHYYDKDFNNEADTPDNFQSRRPNTSFCFLDIRSPGLGDTAMYLCATSREGDRVEQFFGPGTRLTVL.

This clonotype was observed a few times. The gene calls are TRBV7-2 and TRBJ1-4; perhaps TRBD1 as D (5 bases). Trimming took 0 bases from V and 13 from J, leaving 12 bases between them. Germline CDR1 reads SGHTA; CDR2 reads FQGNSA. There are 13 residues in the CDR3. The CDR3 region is CASSLAFRDGLFF. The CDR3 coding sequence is TGTGCCAGCAGCTTAGCATTCAGGGATGGACTGTTTTTT.

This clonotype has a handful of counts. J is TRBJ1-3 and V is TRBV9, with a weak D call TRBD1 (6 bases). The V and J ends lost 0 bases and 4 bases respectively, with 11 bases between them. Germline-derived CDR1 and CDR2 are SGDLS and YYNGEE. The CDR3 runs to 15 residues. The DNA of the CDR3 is TGTGCCAGCAGCGTAGCTCTGACAGGCGGAAACACCATATATTTT. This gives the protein CASSVALTGGNTIYF.

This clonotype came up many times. In DNA form, the CDR3 reads TGTGCCAGCAGTGGTGCGTGGGAGGGCCTCAGCGAGCAGTACTTC. It is translated as CASSGAWEGLSEQYF. The rearrangement links TRBV6-1 to TRBJ2-7; TRBD2 matches at 7 bases. The CDR3 sequence is 15 residues long. V shed 4 bases, J shed 6 bases, and the junction held 12 bases outside the gene matches. CDR1 is MNHNS and CDR2 is SASEGT in the germline V gene.

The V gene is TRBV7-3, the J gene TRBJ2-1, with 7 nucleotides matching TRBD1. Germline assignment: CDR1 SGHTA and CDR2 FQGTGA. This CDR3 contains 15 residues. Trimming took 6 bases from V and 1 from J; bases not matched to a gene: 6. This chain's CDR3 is CASRPGTASYNEQFF. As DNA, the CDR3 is TGTGCCAGCAGGCCCGGGACAGCTTCCTACAATGAGCAGTTCTTC.

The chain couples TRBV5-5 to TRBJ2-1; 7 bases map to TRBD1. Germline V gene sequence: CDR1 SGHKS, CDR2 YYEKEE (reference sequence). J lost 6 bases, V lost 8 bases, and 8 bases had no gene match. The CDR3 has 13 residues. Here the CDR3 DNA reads TGTGCCAGTTTCTCACAGGGGTTCAATGAGCAGTTCTTC. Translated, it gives CASFSQGFNEQFF.

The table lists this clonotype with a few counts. CDR3 bases: TGCGCCAGCAGTCCCCAGTACGGGCCGTACAATGAGCAGTTCTTC. It specifies CASSPQYGPYNEQFF. The V and J genes are TRBV10-1 and TRBJ2-1; D not resolved. Germline V gene data show CDR1 as WNHNN and CDR2 as SYGVQD (reference sequence). V lost 5 bases and J 4 bases, leaving 15 bases between the germline ends. The CDR3 runs 15 residues.

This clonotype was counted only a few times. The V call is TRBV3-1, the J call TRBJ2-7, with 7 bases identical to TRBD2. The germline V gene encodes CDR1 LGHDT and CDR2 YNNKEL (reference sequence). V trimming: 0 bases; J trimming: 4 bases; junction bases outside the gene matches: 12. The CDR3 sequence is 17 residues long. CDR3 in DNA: TGTGCCAGCAGCCAAGAGAAACGGAGCGGGAACGTGTACGAGCAGTACTTC. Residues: CASSQEKRSGNVYEQYF.

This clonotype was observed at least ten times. CDR3 residues: CASSVVGGQGWGRSIQYF. The DNA of the CDR3 is TGTGCCAGCAGCGTAGTAGGGGGACAGGGTTGGGGACGGAGCATTCAGTACTTC. This chain connects TRBV9 to TRBJ2-4, with TRBD1 matching over 9 bases. CDR3 length equals 18 residues. CDR1 is SGDLS and CDR2 is YYNGEE in the germline V gene. The J segment lost 9 bases and the V segment lost 0 bases, leaving 16 bases of the junction unmatched.

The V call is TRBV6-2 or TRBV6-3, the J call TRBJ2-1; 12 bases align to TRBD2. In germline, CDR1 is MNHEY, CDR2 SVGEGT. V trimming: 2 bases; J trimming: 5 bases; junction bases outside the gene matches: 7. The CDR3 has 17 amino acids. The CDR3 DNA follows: TGTGCCAGCAGTTACCCTAGCGGGGGGGCCCCCCACAATGAGCAGTTCTTC. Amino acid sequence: CASSYPSGGAPHNEQFF.

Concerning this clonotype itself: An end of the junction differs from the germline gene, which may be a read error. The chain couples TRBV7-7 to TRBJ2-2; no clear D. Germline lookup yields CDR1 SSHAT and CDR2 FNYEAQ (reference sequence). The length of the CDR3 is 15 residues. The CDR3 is CASSAGPQATGELFF. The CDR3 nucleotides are TGTGCTAGCAGCGCCGGGCCCCAGGCCACCGGGGAGCTGTTTTTT.

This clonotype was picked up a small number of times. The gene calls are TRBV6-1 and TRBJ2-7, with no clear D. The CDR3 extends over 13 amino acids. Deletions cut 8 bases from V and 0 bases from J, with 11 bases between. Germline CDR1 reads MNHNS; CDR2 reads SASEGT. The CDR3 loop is CASRRRVSYEQYF. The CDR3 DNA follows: TGTGCCAGCCGAAGGCGCGTCTCCTACGAGCAGTACTTC.

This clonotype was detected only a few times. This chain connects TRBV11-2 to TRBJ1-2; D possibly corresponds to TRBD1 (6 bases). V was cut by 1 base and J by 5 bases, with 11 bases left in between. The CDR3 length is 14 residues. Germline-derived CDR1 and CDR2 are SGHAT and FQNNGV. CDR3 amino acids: CASSLGIQGYGYTF. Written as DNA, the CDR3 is TGTGCCAGCAGCTTAGGGATCCAGGGGTATGGCTACACCTTC.

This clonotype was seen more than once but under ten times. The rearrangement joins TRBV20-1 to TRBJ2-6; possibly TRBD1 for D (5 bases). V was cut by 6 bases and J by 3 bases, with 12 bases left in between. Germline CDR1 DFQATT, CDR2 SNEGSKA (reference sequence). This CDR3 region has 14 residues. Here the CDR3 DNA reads TGCAGTGCGACAAGGGGTGGTGGGGCCAACGTCCTGACTTTC. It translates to CSATRGGGANVLTF.

The CDR3 sequence: CSVGPLGEQFF. In DNA form, the CDR3 reads TGCAGCGTGGGCCCCCTTGGAGAGCAGTTCTTC. The rearrangement links TRBV29-1 to TRBJ2-1; D unresolved. V lost 6 bases and J lost 10, with 13 bases in between. Germline CDR1 reads SQVTM; CDR2 reads ANQGSEA. The CDR3 sequence is 11 residues long.

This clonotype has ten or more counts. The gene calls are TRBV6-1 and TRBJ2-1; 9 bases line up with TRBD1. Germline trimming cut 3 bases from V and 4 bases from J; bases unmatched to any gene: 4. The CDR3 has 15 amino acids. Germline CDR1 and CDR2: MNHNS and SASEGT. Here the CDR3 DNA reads TGTGCCAGCAGTGAGACAGGGGGTGGGTACAATGAGCAGTTCTTC. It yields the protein CASSETGGGYNEQFF.

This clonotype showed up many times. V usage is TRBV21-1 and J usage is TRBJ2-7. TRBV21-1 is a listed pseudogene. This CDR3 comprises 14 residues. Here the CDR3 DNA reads TGTGCCATCGACTCGGATGGCACCTCCTACGAGCAGTACGTC. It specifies CAIDSDGTSYEQYV.

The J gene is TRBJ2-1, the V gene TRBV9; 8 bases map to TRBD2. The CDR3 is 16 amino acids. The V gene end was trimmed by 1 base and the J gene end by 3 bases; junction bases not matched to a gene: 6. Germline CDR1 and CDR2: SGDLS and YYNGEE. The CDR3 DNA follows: TGTGCCAGCAGCGTACACGGGGGGGCTTTCTACAATGAGCAGTTCTTC. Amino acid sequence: CASSVHGGAFYNEQFF.

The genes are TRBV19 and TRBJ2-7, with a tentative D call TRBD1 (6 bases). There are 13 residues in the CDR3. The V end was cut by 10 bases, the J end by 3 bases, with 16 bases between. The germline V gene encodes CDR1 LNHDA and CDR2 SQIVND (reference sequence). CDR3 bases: TGTGCCACCAAACCCCCAGGGGACTACGAGCAGTACTTC. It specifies CATKPPGDYEQYF.

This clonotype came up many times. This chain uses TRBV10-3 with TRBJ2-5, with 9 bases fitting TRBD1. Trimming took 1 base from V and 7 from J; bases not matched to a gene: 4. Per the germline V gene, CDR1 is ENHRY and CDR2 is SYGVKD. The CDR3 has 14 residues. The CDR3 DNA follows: TGTGCCATCAGTGAGTTGATGGACAGGGGGACCCAGTACTTC. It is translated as CAISELMDRGTQYF.

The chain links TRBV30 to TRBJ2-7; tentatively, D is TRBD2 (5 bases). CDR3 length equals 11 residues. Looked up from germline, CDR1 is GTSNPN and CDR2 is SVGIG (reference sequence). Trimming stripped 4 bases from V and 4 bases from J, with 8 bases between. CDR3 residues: CAWKRTYEQYF. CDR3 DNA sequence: TGTGCCTGGAAACGGACTTACGAGCAGTACTTC.